These T cell receptor beta chains were read from a single sample in a study of T-cell reconstitution after alpha-beta-depleted transplantation in children. TCRdb reprocessed the PCR reads with MiXCR, giving one entry per CDR3 protein. The sample lists about 610,000 distinct CDR3 sequences, roughly a tenth occurring once. Here the sequenced sample was PBMCs from the stem cell graft donor, taken from the stem cell graft. The source of these receptors is a human donor who donated a stem cell graft to a child with acute myeloid leukemia. Each CDR3 is given with its conserved first and last residue. D genes are given only for firm matches. Where a row states a size, it is once, few, many or the class of an expanded clone; other rows omit it.

D	size	V	J	DNA	CDR3
TRBD1	-	TRBV30	TRBJ2-4	TGTGCCTGGAGTATTCAGGGGGCGCTTGGGAACATTCAGTACTTC	CAWSIQGALGNIQYF
TRBD1	many	TRBV7-2	TRBJ1-1	TGTGCCAGCAGGTTCCAGGGACAGGGTCGTACTGAAGCTTTCTTT	CASRFQGQGRTEAFF
TRBD2	-	TRBV19	TRBJ2-5	TGTGCCAGTAGCAGGACTAGCGGTGCGCAAGAGACCCAGTACTTC	CASSRTSGAQETQYF
TRBD1	few	TRBV19	TRBJ2-1	TGTGCCAGTAGTATCCGGGACAGGGAATACAATGAGCAGTTCTTC	CASSIRDREYNEQFF
-	few	TRBV9	TRBJ1-3	TGTGCCAGCAGCCCCGGACATTTCTCTGGAAACACCATATATTTT	CASSPGHFSGNTIYF
-	few	TRBV20-1	TRBJ1-2	TGCAGTGCTAGCCAACGGAATTATGGCTACACCTTC	CSASQRNYGYTF
TRBD2	few	TRBV19	TRBJ2-2	TGTGCCAGTAGGAGAGCGGGAGGGCCGAGTACCGGGGAGCTGTTTTTT	CASRRAGGPSTGELFF
-	many	TRBV2	TRBJ2-3	TGTGCCAGCAGGGGGGGCGCGACAGATACGCAGTATTTT	CASRGGATDTQYF
-	many	TRBV6-5	TRBJ2-4	TGTGCCAGCAGTTTGGGGGGAACCAAAAACATTCAGTACTTC	CASSLGGTKNIQYF
-	many	TRBV29-1	TRBJ2-5	TGCAGCGTCAAATCCAGGGTCCAAGAGACCCAGTACTTC	CSVKSRVQETQYF
-	once	TRBV12-3/TRBV12-4	TRBJ1-4	TGTGCCAGCAGTTTAGAAACCAGGTCAGGAGGTAATGAAAAACTGTTTTTT	CASSLETRSGGNEKLFF
-	-	TRBV5-1	TRBJ1-2	TGCGCCAGCAGCTTGGAGGCTCCCTATGGCTACTCCTTC	CASSLEAPYGYSF
TRBD1	few	TRBV6-5	TRBJ1-5	TGTGCCAGCAGGAGGACAGGGGACGGTCAGCCCCAGCATTTT	CASRRTGDGQPQHF
TRBD2	many	TRBV7-9	TRBJ2-3	TGTGCCAGCAGCTTACTGGCTAGCGGGAGCTCAGATACGCAGTATTTT	CASSLLASGSSDTQYF
TRBD2	-	TRBV6-5	TRBJ2-7	TGTGCCAGCAGTTACCCCCGGGACGGAACAGGACTAGCGGGTCTAGGGGGTCGCTACGAGCAGTACTTC	CASSYPRDGTGLAGLGGRYEQYF
TRBD1	-	TRBV7-2	TRBJ1-2	TGTGCCAGCAGCACCCGACAGGGTTACTATGGCTACACCTTC	CASSTRQGYYGYTF
TRBD2	-	TRBV18	TRBJ2-2	TGTGCCAGCTCACCCAGGCGGGAGGAGCACGGGGAGCTGTTTTTT	CASSPRREEHGELFF
TRBD2	-	TRBV7-3	TRBJ2-3	TGTGCCAGCAGCTTAGCGGGAGGATTCACAGATACGCAGTATTTT	CASSLAGGFTDTQYF
TRBD2	-	TRBV24-1	TRBJ2-3	TGTGCCACCAGTGAGCTGGGGAGTAGCGGGAGGACAGATACGCAGTATTTT	CATSELGSSGRTDTQYF
-	few	TRBV7-3	TRBJ2-2	TGTGCCAGCAGCCTATCCGGAATGAACACCGGGGAGCTGTTTTTT	CASSLSGMNTGELFF
-	many	TRBV29-1	TRBJ2-2	TGCAGCGTCGGCTCACTGAGCACCGGGGAGCTGTTTTTT	CSVGSLSTGELFF
TRBD1	many	TRBV10-3	TRBJ1-1	TGTGCCATCAGTGGGACAGGGCGTAATCAGGCTGAAGCTTTCTTT	CAISGTGRNQAEAFF
TRBD2	many	TRBV10-3	TRBJ2-1	TGTGCCATCAGTGCAGGACTAGCGCTATCCTACAATGAGCAGTTCTTC	CAISAGLALSYNEQFF
-	many	TRBV20-1	TRBJ1-5	TGCAGTGCTAGAGATGGTGGCAGGGTAGACAATCAGCCCCAGCATTTT	CSARDGGRVDNQPQHF
TRBD2	many	TRBV20-1	TRBJ2-7	TGCAGTGCCCCTCCCGCCGGGACTAGCTCCTACGAGCAGTACTTC	CSAPPAGTSSYEQYF
TRBD2	-	TRBV20-1	TRBJ2-2	TGCAGTGCTACTGCGGGAGGGACCGGGGAGCTGTTTTTT	CSATAGGTGELFF
-	many	TRBV4-3	TRBJ1-6	TGCGCCAGCAGCCAAGATTCCGGGACCTCTTCACCCCTCCACTTT	CASSQDSGTSSPLHF
-	-	TRBV20-1	TRBJ1-5	TGCAGTGTTGGAGGAGGGGCGCGCCAGCCCCAGCATTTT	CSVGGGARQPQHF
-	few	TRBV15	TRBJ1-2	TGTGCCACCAGCAGAGACCGGGACCTATGGAGTGGCTACACCTTC	CATSRDRDLWSGYTF
-	few	TRBV7-2	TRBJ2-2	TGTGCCAGCATCACAAGAGACGACAGGGGGGAGCTGTTTTTT	CASITRDDRGELFF